This entry concerns a single T cell receptor beta chain. Its antigen is unknown. No clone much larger than this one lies a single base away; base qualities are absent. Library preparation used the immunoSEQ multiplex PCR assay. TCRdb carries this immuneACCESS record with in-frame sequences only. Its versions omit some clonotypes, under half of them owing to an unresolved V gene in the studies checked, with the rest unexplained. This sample lists more than 150,000 clones; around 90% were detected once. Of the sample, roughly 0.7% falls within the top ten clones. The V and J ends are trimmed by 3 bases and 2 bases, leaving 10 bases between them. Via the germline V gene, CDR1 is SQVTM and CDR2 ANQGSEA. Its CDR3 holds 13 amino acids, cysteine through phenylalanine. The DNA shown is the 39-base CDR3, in frame from base 1. This specimen belongs to a study of control samples from healthy donors and cancer patients (dated by TCRdb to 2020 to 2021).

Sequencing input: blood. The rearranged segments are TRBV29-1 and TRBJ2-5; the D region possibly corresponds to TRBD2 (5 bases align). This TCR was recovered from a woman aged 25 to 45 in good health. The CDR3 corresponds to CSVERVVQETQYF. The nucleotides read TGCAGCGTTGAGCGGGTAGTTCAAGAGACCCAGTACTTC.